A single sample is the source of the 17 T cell receptor beta chains below, sequenced in a study of cytomegalovirus exposure and HLA in healthy donors. It was with 60 Vbeta and 13 Jbeta primers that the PCR ran. TCRdb's table, derived via immunoSEQ multiplex PCR, lists solely in-frame clones and lacks some. The table lists 150,000 to 200,000 clones, 65% to 90% of them singletons. The sequenced material came from PBMCs. These receptor sequences come from a girl aged 2 to 9 in good health and CMV-seropositive.

The J gene is TRBJ1-5, the V gene TRBV19; D gene ambiguous. Germline CDR1 and CDR2: LNHDA and SQIVND (reference sequence). The CDR3 is made up of 14 amino acids. Trimming took 3 bases from V and 2 from J, leaving 8 bases between them. This chain's CDR3 is CASSIGLGNQPQHF. The CDR3 region has the DNA TGTGCCAGTAGTATCGGGTTAGGCAATCAGCCCCAGCATTTT.

This clone was observed a handful of times. The chain is built from TRBV11-3 and TRBJ2-3; TRBD2 matches 9 bases. The CDR3 consists of 14 residues. Germline CDR1 is SGHNT and CDR2 is YENEEA. V shed 5 bases and J 12 bases; nucleotides not matched to a gene: 12. The CDR3 here is CASSPGTSNGNQYF. The DNA for the CDR3 is TGTGCCAGCAGCCCCGGGACTAGCAATGGCAACCAGTATTTT.

V is TRBV7-2 and J is TRBJ2-3; TRBD2 matches at 9 bases. The V gene's germline CDR1 is SGHTA and CDR2 FQGNSA. This CDR3 is built from 18 residues. V lost 1 base and J lost 6; bases outside the gene matches: 14. CDR3 nucleotide sequence: TGTGCCAGCAGCTTAGAGGATCAGCGGGAGGCGGACTCTGATACGCAGTATTTT. The encoded protein is CASSLEDQREADSDTQYF.

The CDR3 nucleotides read TGTGCCAGCAGAGCGCCCTTGGGGGCGAGCCACGAGCAGTACTTC. Translating it yields CASRAPLGASHEQYF. The chain combines TRBV28 with TRBJ2-7; a possible D gene is TRBD1 (6 bases). Deletions cut 6 bases from V and 5 bases from J, with 20 bases between. Germline assignment: CDR1 MDHEN and CDR2 SYDVKM. The CDR3 is made up of 15 amino acids. Full variable domain (outside the CDR3, taken from reference TRBV28 and TRBJ2-7): DVKVTQSSRYLVKRTGEKVFLECVQDMDHENMFWYRQDPGLGLRLIYFSYDVKMKEKGDIPEGYSVSREKKERFSLILESASTNQTSMYLCASRAPLGASHEQYFGPGTRLTVT.

The genes are TRBV6-1 and TRBJ1-5; 7 bases map to TRBD1. The CDR3 totals 15 residues. V lost 7 bases and J lost 2; bases outside the gene matches: 8. Germline V lookup: CDR1 MNHNS, CDR2 SASEGT. The CDR3 DNA sequence: TGTGCCAGCACTCGGGGGACAGTGGGCAATCAGCCCCAGCATTTT. Residues: CASTRGTVGNQPQHF.

This clone was observed a few times. The chain recombines TRBV27 with TRBJ1-1; tentatively, D is TRBD1 (6 bases). The CDR3 is 14 amino acids. Per germline, CDR1 MNHEY and CDR2 SMNVEV (reference sequence). The V end was cut by 0 bases, the J end by 3 bases, with 8 bases between. The DNA for the CDR3 is TGTGCCAGCAGTTTATCCTACAGGGACACTGAAGCTTTCTTT. Encoded protein: CASSLSYRDTEAFF.

V usage is TRBV10-2 and J usage is TRBJ2-7, with a weak D call TRBD2 (5 bases). From germline, CDR1 is WSHSY and CDR2 SAAADI. V shed 3 bases and J shed 3 bases, with 12 bases lying between them. The CDR3 totals 14 residues. The CDR3 here is CASSDSPGNYEQYF. The CDR3 DNA reads TGCGCCAGCAGTGACTCTCCCGGGAACTACGAGCAGTACTTC.

The genes are TRBV7-2 and TRBJ2-7, with 8 positions matching TRBD2. Germline V lookup: CDR1 SGHTA, CDR2 FQGNSA. The CDR3 loop spans 15 amino acids. Trimming removed 3 bases from V and 6 bases from J; junction bases left unmatched: 10. The CDR3 DNA follows: TGTGCCAGCAGCTTCGGCGGGAGGACTCGGGGCGAGCAGTACTTC. Its translation: CASSFGGRTRGEQYF. Filled out from reference TRBV7-2 and TRBJ2-7, the complete variable domain reads GAGVSQSPSNKVTEKGKDVELRCDPISGHTALYWYRQSLGQGLEFLIYFQGNSAPDKSGLPSDRFSAERTGGSVSTLTIQRTQQEDSAVYLCASSFGGRTRGEQYFGPGTRLTVT.

The count of this clone is one. The chain has TRBV5-6 and TRBJ2-1; perhaps TRBD1 as D (6 bases). Germline V gene sequence: CDR1 SGHDT, CDR2 YYEEEE. V lost 0 bases to trimming and J lost 9 bases, with 19 bases between them. This CDR3 is 16 amino acids long. CDR3 in amino acids: CASSLGAGEIRSEQFF. The CDR3 bases are TGTGCCAGCAGCTTGGGCGCAGGGGAGATACGGAGTGAGCAGTTCTTC.

V gene TRBV7-9 combines with J gene TRBJ2-7; D is possibly TRBD1 (6 bases). The germline V gene has CDR1 SEHNR and CDR2 FQNEAQ (reference sequence). CDR3 size: 16 residues. V gave up 3 bases and J gave up 2 bases, with 17 bases separating them. This chain's CDR3 is CASSFAGRDKTYEQYF. The CDR3 bases are TGTGCCAGCAGCTTTGCAGGCCGGGACAAGACCTACGAGCAGTACTTC. Supplemented by reference TRBV7-9 and TRBJ2-7, the full variable domain reads DTGVSQNPRHKITKRGQNVTFRCDPISEHNRLYWYRQTLGQGPEFLTYFQNEAQLEKSRLLSDRFSAERPKGSFSTLEIQRTEQGDSAMYLCASSFAGRDKTYEQYFGPGTRLTVT.

CDR3 coding DNA: TGTGCCAGCAGTGGAGTTTCAGGGAACTATGGCTACACCTTC. Protein sequence: CASSGVSGNYGYTF. The V call is TRBV6-1, the J call TRBJ1-2; D may be TRBD1 (5 bases). The germline V gene encodes CDR1 MNHNS and CDR2 SASEGT. The CDR3 covers 14 residues. V was trimmed by 4 bases and J by 2 bases, leaving 11 bases between them.

The V call is TRBV27, the J call TRBJ2-1; D perhaps matches TRBD2 (7 bases). The ends were cut back, 2 bases at V and 0 bases at J, with 11 bases in the middle. Germline V CDR1 and CDR2: MNHEY, SMNVEV (reference sequence). This CDR3 has 16 amino acids. The CDR3 DNA reads TGTGCCAGCAGTTTAGGAGGGGGGGACTCCTACAATGAGCAGTTCTTC. It specifies CASSLGGGDSYNEQFF.

The genes are TRBV28 and TRBJ1-1; a possible D gene is TRBD1 (5 bases). Germline V gives CDR1 MDHEN, CDR2 SYDVKM. Trimming removed 2 bases from V and 11 bases from J, with 18 bases in between. The CDR3 loop spans 14 amino acids. The CDR3 region has the DNA TGTGCCAGCAGTTTAGGAGCAGGGTGGCTGTTTGCTTTCTTT. This sequence encodes CASSLGAGWLFAFF.

Comment on this clone: Mismatch with germline at one junction end may stem from a read error. The genes are TRBV30 and TRBJ1-2; weak D call: TRBD1 (5 bases). Germline CDR1 and CDR2: GTSNPN and SVGIG (reference sequence). The CDR3 runs to 17 residues. The CDR3: CAGRDSGSSYFGRGYTF. CDR3 bases: TGTGCCGGGAGGGATTCAGGGAGTTCTTATTTTGGGAGGGGCTACACCTTC.

V and J are TRBV7-3 and TRBJ2-1; 11 bases align to TRBD2. The V segment lost 5 bases and the J segment 7 bases; nucleotides outside the gene matches: 13. The germline CDR1 and CDR2 sequences are SGHTA and FQGTGA. CDR3 length: 17 residues. As DNA, the CDR3 is TGTGCCAGCAGCAGCGAACCTTTAGCGGGAGGGAGAAATGAGCAGTTCTTC. Its translation: CASSSEPLAGGRNEQFF.

There are a few counts of this clone. The J gene is TRBJ1-5, the V gene TRBV30; a weak D match, TRBD1 (5 bases). The CDR3 totals 12 residues. Trimming took 6 bases from V and 5 from J, leaving 11 bases between them. Per the germline V gene, CDR1 is GTSNPN and CDR2 is SVGIG (reference sequence). The DNA for the CDR3 is TGTGCCTGCGGGCAGGGTGATCAGCCCCAGCATTTT. The encoded protein is CACGQGDQPQHF.

V is TRBV30 and J is TRBJ1-2; D is possibly TRBD1 (6 bases). Germline V gene lookup returns CDR1 GTSNPN and CDR2 SVGIG (reference sequence). The V gene lost 0 bases and the J gene lost 7 bases, with 9 bases spanning the gap. The CDR3 loop spans 12 amino acids. DNA for the CDR3: TGTGCCTGGAGTGTACAGGGTTGTGGCTACACCTTC. As protein: CAWSVQGCGYTF.